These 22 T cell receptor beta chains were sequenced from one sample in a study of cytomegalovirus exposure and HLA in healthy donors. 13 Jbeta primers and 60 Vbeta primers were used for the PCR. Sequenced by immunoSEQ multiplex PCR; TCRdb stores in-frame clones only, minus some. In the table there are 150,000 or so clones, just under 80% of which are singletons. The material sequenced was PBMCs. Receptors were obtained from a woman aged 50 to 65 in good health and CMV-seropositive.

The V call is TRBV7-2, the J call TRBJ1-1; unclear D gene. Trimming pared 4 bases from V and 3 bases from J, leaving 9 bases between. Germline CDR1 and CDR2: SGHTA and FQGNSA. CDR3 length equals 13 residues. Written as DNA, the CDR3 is TGTGCCAGCAGCTCTAAACGGGACACTGAAGCTTTCTTT. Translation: CASSSKRDTEAFF.

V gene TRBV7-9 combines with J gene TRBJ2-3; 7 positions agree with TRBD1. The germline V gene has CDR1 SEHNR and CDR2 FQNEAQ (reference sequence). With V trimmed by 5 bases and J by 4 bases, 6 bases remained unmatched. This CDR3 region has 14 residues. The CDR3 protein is CASSRDSRSDTQYF. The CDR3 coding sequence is TGTGCCAGCAGCAGGGACAGTCGGTCAGATACGCAGTATTTT.

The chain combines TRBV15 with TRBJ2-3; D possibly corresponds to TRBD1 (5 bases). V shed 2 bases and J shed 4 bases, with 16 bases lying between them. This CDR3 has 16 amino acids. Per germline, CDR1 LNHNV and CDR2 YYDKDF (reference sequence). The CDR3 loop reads CATSRSQGSGADTQYF. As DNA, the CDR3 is TGTGCCACCAGCAGATCTCAGGGAAGTGGGGCAGATACGCAGTATTTT.

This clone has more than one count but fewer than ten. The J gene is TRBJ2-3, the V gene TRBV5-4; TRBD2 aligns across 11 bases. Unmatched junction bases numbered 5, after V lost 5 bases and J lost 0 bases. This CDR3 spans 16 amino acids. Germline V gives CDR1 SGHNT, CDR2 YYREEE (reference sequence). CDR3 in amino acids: CASSWGLAASTDTQYF. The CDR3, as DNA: TGTGCCAGCAGTTGGGGACTAGCGGCAAGCACAGATACGCAGTATTTT. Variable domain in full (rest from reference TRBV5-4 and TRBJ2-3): ETGVTQSPTHLIKTRGQQVTLRCSSQSGHNTVSWYQQALGQGPQFIFQYYREEENGRGNFPPRFSGLQFPNYSSELNVNALELDDSALYLCASSWGLAASTDTQYFGPGTRLTVL.

The CDR3, as DNA: TGTGCCAGCAGTGTCGCCGGGGGACTGGGCCCGGGAGAGACCCAGTACTTC. Amino acids: CASSVAGGLGPGETQYF. The V and J genes are TRBV6-1 and TRBJ2-5; possible D gene TRBD2, 6 bases. The CDR3 extends over 17 amino acids. V lost 4 bases and J 4 bases, leaving 22 bases between the germline ends. Germline assignment: CDR1 MNHNS and CDR2 SASEGT.

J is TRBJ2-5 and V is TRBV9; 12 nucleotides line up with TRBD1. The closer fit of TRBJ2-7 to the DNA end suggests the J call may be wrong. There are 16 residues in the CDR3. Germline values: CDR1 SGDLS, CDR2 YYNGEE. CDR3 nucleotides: TGTGCCAGCAGCGTAGGTGGGACAGGGGGCTTCTACGAGCAGTACTTC. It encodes CASSVGGTGGFYEQYF.

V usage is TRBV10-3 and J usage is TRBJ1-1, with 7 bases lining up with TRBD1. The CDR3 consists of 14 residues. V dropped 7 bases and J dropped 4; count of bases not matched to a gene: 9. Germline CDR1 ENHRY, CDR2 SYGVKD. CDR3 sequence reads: CAINPGQTVTEAFF. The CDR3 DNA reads TGTGCCATCAACCCGGGACAGACCGTCACTGAAGCTTTCTTT.

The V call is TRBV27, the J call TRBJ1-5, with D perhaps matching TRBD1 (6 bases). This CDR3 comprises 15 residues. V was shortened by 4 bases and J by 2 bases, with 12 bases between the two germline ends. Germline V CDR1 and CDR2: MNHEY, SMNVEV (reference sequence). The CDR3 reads CASSSDRSRNQPQHF. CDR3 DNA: TGTGCCAGCAGTTCCGACAGGAGTCGCAATCAGCCCCAGCATTTT.

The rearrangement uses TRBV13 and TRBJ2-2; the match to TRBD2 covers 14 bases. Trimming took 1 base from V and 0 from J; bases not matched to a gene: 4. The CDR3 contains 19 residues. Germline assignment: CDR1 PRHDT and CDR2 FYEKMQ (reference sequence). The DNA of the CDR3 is TGTGCCAGCAGCTTAGCCTGGACTAGCGGGGGGACGAACACCGGGGAGCTGTTTTTT. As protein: CASSLAWTSGGTNTGELFF.

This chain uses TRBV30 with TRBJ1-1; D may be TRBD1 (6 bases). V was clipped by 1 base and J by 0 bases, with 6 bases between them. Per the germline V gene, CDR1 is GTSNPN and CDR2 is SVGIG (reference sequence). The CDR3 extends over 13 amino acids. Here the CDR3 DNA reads TGTGCCTGGAGTGGGACAGTGAACACTGAAGCTTTCTTT. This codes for CAWSGTVNTEAFF.

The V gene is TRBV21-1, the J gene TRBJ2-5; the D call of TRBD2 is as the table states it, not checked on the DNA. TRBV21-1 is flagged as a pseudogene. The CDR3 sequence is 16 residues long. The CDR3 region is CASSPEPPEGQETQYF. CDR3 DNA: TGTGCCAGCAGCCCAGAACCCCCCGAGGGTCAAGAGACCCAGTACTTC.

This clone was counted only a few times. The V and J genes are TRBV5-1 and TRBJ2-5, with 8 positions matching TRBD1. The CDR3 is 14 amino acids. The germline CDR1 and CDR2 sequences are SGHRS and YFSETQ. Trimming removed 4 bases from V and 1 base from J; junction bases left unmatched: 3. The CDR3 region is CASSNQGAQETQYF. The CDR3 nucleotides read TGCGCCAGCAGCAACCAGGGGGCCCAAGAGACCCAGTACTTC.

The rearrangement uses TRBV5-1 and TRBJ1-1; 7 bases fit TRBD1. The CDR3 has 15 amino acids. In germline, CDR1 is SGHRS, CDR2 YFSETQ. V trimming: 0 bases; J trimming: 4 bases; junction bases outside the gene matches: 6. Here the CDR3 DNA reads TGCGCCAGCAGCTTGGCCGGACAGGTGGGCACTGAAGCTTTCTTT. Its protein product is CASSLAGQVGTEAFF. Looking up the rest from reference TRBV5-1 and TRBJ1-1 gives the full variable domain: KAGVTQTPRYLIKTRGQQVTLSCSPISGHRSVSWYQQTPGQGLQFLFEYFSETQRNKGNFPGRFSGRQFSNSRSEMNVSTLELGDSALYLCASSLAGQVGTEAFFGQGTRLTVV.

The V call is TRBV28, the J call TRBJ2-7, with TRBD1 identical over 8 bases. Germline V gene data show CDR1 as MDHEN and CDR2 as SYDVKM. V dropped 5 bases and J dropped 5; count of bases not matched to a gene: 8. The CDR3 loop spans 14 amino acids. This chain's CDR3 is CASSPQGALDEQYF. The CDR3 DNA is TGTGCCAGCAGTCCTCAGGGGGCGCTTGACGAGCAGTACTTC.

CDR3 in amino acids: CASSGQGNQPQHF. The CDR3 DNA follows: TGTGCCAGCAGTGGACAGGGAAATCAGCCCCAGCATTTT. The chain combines TRBV2 with TRBJ1-5, with TRBD1 matching over 7 bases. Trimming cost V 4 bases and J 4 bases; bases outside gene matches: 1. The CDR3 totals 13 residues. Germline CDR1 reads SNHLY; CDR2 reads FYNNEI.

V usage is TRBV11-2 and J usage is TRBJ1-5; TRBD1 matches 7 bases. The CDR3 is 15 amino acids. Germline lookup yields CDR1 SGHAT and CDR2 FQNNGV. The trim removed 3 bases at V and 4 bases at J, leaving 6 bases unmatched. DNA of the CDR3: TGTGCCAGCAGCTTGACAGGGAGGCGTAATCAGCCCCAGCATTTT. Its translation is CASSLTGRRNQPQHF.

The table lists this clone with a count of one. CDR3 region: CASSLYRRTTLGNEQFF. The CDR3, as DNA: TGTGCCAGCAGTTTATATAGGAGGACTACCCTCGGCAATGAGCAGTTCTTC. V is TRBV28 and J is TRBJ2-1; perhaps TRBD2 as D (6 bases). The CDR3 is 17 amino acids. Germline V gene data show CDR1 as MDHEN and CDR2 as SYDVKM. The ends were cut back, 1 base at V and 6 bases at J, with 19 bases in the middle.

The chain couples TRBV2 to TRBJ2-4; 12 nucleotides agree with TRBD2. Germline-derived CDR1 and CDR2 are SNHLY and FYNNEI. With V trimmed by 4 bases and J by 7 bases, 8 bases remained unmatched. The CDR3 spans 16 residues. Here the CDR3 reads CASSGNVGTSGNIQYF. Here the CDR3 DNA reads TGTGCCAGCAGTGGGAACGTTGGGACTAGCGGGAACATTCAGTACTTC.

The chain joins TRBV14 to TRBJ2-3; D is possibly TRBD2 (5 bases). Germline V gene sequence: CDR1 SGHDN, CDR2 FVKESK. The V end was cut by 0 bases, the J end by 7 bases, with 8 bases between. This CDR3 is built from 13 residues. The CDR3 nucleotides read TGTGCCAGCAGCCAAGATCTAGCACATACGCAGTATTTT. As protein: CASSQDLAHTQYF.

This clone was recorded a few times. CDR3 amino acids: CASSEGQGYDYTF. The CDR3 DNA reads TGTGCCAGCAGTGAAGGTCAGGGTTACGACTACACCTTC. The chain uses TRBV6-1 and TRBJ1-2; D is possibly TRBD1 (5 bases). The V gene lost 1 base and the J gene lost 10 bases, with 13 bases spanning the gap. Germline CDR1 is MNHNS and CDR2 is SASEGT. This CDR3 spans 13 amino acids.

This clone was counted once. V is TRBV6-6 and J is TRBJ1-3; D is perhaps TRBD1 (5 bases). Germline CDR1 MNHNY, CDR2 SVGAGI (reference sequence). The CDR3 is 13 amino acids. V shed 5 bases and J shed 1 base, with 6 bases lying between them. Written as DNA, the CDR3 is TGTGCCAGCAGTAGGGGATCTGGAAACACCATATATTTT. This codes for CASSRGSGNTIYF.

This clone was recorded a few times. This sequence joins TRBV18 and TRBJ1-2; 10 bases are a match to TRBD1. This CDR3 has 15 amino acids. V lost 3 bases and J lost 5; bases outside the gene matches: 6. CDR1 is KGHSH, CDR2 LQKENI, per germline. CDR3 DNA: TGTGCCAGCTCACCTGGCGGACAGGGGGAGTATGGCTACACCTTC. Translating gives CASSPGGQGEYGYTF. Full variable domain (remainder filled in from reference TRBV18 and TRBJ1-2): NAGVMQNPRHLVRRRGQEARLRCSPMKGHSHVYWYRQLPEEGLKFMVYLQKENIIDESGMPKERFSAEFPKEGPSILRIQQVVRGDSAAYFCASSPGGQGEYGYTFGSGTRLTVV.